Listed below are T cell receptor beta chains from one sample, sequenced in a study of vaccination and CD4 T cells after COVID-19. No antigens are known for them. Via MiXCR, TCRdb re-called the PCR reads, giving one row per CDR3 protein. Among about 16,000 distinct CDR3 sequences listed, approximately 56% were seen once. The starting material was CD4+ T cells from blood, cultured in vitro, obtained about 7 months after SARS-CoV-2 vaccination. The source is a human donor who had recovered from COVID-19. The CDR3 runs from the conserved cysteine through the conserved F or W. The D gene is left open where the match is weak. Clone sizes are given selectively: once, few, many, or a class where the clone is expanded.

j_call: TRBJ2-3
v_call: TRBV7-3
clone_size: .
d_call: .
cdr3_nt: TGTGCCAGCAGCTTAGGGGGCGGAATAACGTCCACAGATACGCAGTATTTT
cdr3_aa: CASSLGGGITSTDTQYF

j_call: TRBJ2-6
v_call: TRBV7-2
clone_size: .
d_call: TRBD2
cdr3_nt: TGTGCCAGCAGCTTAGGTCAAGCGGGGACTGGGGCCAACGTCCTGACTTTC
cdr3_aa: CASSLGQAGTGANVLTF

j_call: TRBJ1-5
v_call: TRBV7-2
clone_size: .
d_call: .
cdr3_nt: TGTGCCAGCAGCTCCGGGACGGATCAGCCCCAGCATTTT
cdr3_aa: CASSSGTDQPQHF

j_call: TRBJ2-6
v_call: TRBV7-2
clone_size: few
d_call: .
cdr3_nt: TGTGCCAGCAGCTTAAGAGGGGCCAACGTCCTGACTTTC
cdr3_aa: CASSLRGANVLTF

j_call: TRBJ2-2
v_call: TRBV6-5
clone_size: .
d_call: TRBD1
cdr3_nt: TGTGCCAGCAGTTACGGGACAGTGGACACCGGGGAGCTGTTTTTT
cdr3_aa: CASSYGTVDTGELFF

j_call: TRBJ1-2
v_call: TRBV19
clone_size: .
d_call: TRBD1
cdr3_nt: TGTGCCAGTAGAGCGGACCCAACCGGGACAGGCTATGGCTACACCTTC
cdr3_aa: CASRADPTGTGYGYTF

j_call: TRBJ2-3
v_call: TRBV20-1
clone_size: .
d_call: TRBD2
cdr3_nt: TGCAGTGCTAGAGAGGCAGCGGGGGTAGGAGATACGCAGTATTTT
cdr3_aa: CSAREAAGVGDTQYF

j_call: TRBJ2-1
v_call: TRBV7-3
clone_size: .
d_call: .
cdr3_nt: TGTGCCAGCAGCCAGACCCTACCGACAACCTACAATGAGCAGTTCTTC
cdr3_aa: CASSQTLPTTYNEQFF

j_call: TRBJ2-3
v_call: TRBV29-1
clone_size: .
d_call: .
cdr3_nt: TGCAGCGTTCGGGATGGCGGCACAGATACGCAGTATTTT
cdr3_aa: CSVRDGGTDTQYF

j_call: TRBJ2-7
v_call: TRBV6-1
clone_size: .
d_call: TRBD2
cdr3_nt: TGTGCCAGCAGTGAAAGTAGCGGGAGGGGGGAGCAGTACTTC
cdr3_aa: CASSESSGRGEQYF

j_call: TRBJ2-5
v_call: TRBV20-1
clone_size: .
d_call: TRBD1
cdr3_nt: TGCAGTGGTGGGGACAGGGGGCGGGAGACCCAGTACTTC
cdr3_aa: CSGGDRGRETQYF

j_call: TRBJ1-5
v_call: TRBV28
clone_size: .
d_call: .
cdr3_nt: TGTGCCAGCAGTTTACAGGATCAGCCCCAGCATTTT
cdr3_aa: CASSLQDQPQHF

j_call: TRBJ1-5
v_call: TRBV12-3/TRBV12-4
clone_size: few
d_call: .
cdr3_nt: TGTGCCAGCAGTGGATTCGATCAGCCCCAGCATTTT
cdr3_aa: CASSGFDQPQHF

j_call: TRBJ2-5
v_call: TRBV10-3
clone_size: .
d_call: TRBD2
cdr3_nt: TGTGCCACCCTGGACTCCGGGGGGGAGACCCAGTACTTC
cdr3_aa: CATLDSGGETQYF

j_call: TRBJ1-5
v_call: TRBV6-2/TRBV6-3
clone_size: once
d_call: TRBD1
cdr3_nt: TGTGCCAGCACCGAAGGGACAGTCAATCGGCCCCAGCATTTT
cdr3_aa: CASTEGTVNRPQHF

j_call: TRBJ2-3
v_call: TRBV20-1
clone_size: .
d_call: TRBD2
cdr3_nt: TGCAGTGCTAGCGGTAGTAGCGGGGGGCTCACAGATACGCAGTATTTT
cdr3_aa: CSASGSSGGLTDTQYF

j_call: TRBJ2-1
v_call: TRBV28
clone_size: .
d_call: TRBD2
cdr3_nt: TGTGCCAGCAGTTCAGCGGCGACTAGCGGGAACTACAATGAGCAGTTCTTC
cdr3_aa: CASSSAATSGNYNEQFF

j_call: TRBJ2-7
v_call: TRBV6-2/TRBV6-3
clone_size: .
d_call: TRBD1
cdr3_nt: TGTGCCAGCGCTAAGACGACAGGGGGGTACGAGCAGTACTTC
cdr3_aa: CASAKTTGGYEQYF

j_call: TRBJ2-1
v_call: TRBV5-1
clone_size: .
d_call: TRBD2
cdr3_nt: TGCGCCAGCAGCTTAGGGACTAGCAACACCAATGAGCAGTTCTTC
cdr3_aa: CASSLGTSNTNEQFF

j_call: TRBJ1-6
v_call: TRBV10-3
clone_size: .
d_call: .
cdr3_nt: TGTGCCATCAGTGACCCGATTAGCTCCTATAATTCACCCCTCCACTTT
cdr3_aa: CAISDPISSYNSPLHF

j_call: TRBJ1-6
v_call: TRBV6-1
clone_size: few
d_call: .
cdr3_nt: TGTGCCAGCCACCCGGTCGGGAAGGGAGTGTCACCCCTCCACTTT
cdr3_aa: CASHPVGKGVSPLHF

j_call: TRBJ1-2
v_call: TRBV28
clone_size: once
d_call: .
cdr3_nt: TGTGCCAGCAGTTTGAGACAGGAAGGCTACACCTTC
cdr3_aa: CASSLRQEGYTF

j_call: TRBJ2-3
v_call: TRBV27
clone_size: .
d_call: TRBD2
cdr3_nt: TGTGCCAGCAGCCACCTAGCGGGAAAGCTAGATACGCAGTATTTT
cdr3_aa: CASSHLAGKLDTQYF

j_call: TRBJ2-1
v_call: TRBV6-1
clone_size: .
d_call: .
cdr3_nt: TGTGCCAGCAGGAGCCTCCGACGGATCTCAAATGAGCAGTTCTTC
cdr3_aa: CASRSLRRISNEQFF

j_call: TRBJ2-3
v_call: TRBV6-6
clone_size: .
d_call: .
cdr3_nt: TGTGCCAGTAAGGACGGTAGGAGTAGCACAGATACGCAGTATTTT
cdr3_aa: CASKDGRSSTDTQYF

j_call: TRBJ1-5
v_call: TRBV20-1
clone_size: .
d_call: .
cdr3_nt: TGCAGTGCTATCCCGGGGTCCAATCAGCCCCAGCATTTT
cdr3_aa: CSAIPGSNQPQHF

j_call: TRBJ1-2
v_call: TRBV7-9
clone_size: few
d_call: .
cdr3_nt: TGTGCCAGCAGCTTAGCGGGGCATGCAGAGGACGGCTACACCTTC
cdr3_aa: CASSLAGHAEDGYTF

j_call: TRBJ2-5
v_call: TRBV7-9
clone_size: .
d_call: .
cdr3_nt: TGTGCCAGCAGCTACCAAGAGACCCAGTACTTC
cdr3_aa: CASSYQETQYF

j_call: TRBJ2-6
v_call: TRBV7-9
clone_size: few
d_call: .
cdr3_nt: TGTGCCAGCAGCTTCGGGTCAGGGCCTCATTTACTCTCTGGGGCCAACGTCCTGACTTTC
cdr3_aa: CASSFGSGPHLLSGANVLTF

j_call: TRBJ1-1
v_call: TRBV4-2
clone_size: .
d_call: TRBD1
cdr3_nt: TGTGCCAGCAGCCCACAGGGGGGTTACACTGAAGCTTTCTTT
cdr3_aa: CASSPQGGYTEAFF

j_call: TRBJ2-7
v_call: TRBV10-1
clone_size: .
d_call: .
cdr3_nt: TGCGCCAGCAGTAATCCCGAGCAGTACTTC
cdr3_aa: CASSNPEQYF

j_call: TRBJ2-2
v_call: TRBV7-2
clone_size: few
d_call: .
cdr3_nt: TGTGCCAGCAGCTTAGTAGGCGGATCTATCACCGGGGAGCTGTTTTTT
cdr3_aa: CASSLVGGSITGELFF

j_call: TRBJ2-3
v_call: TRBV10-3
clone_size: .
d_call: .
cdr3_nt: TGTGCCATGGGGAGTGGGGATACGCAGTATTTT
cdr3_aa: CAMGSGDTQYF

j_call: TRBJ1-5
v_call: TRBV20-1
clone_size: .
d_call: .
cdr3_nt: TGCAGTGCTAGAGCCCAGGGAGGAGGGCTAGGCAATCAGCCCCAGCATTTT
cdr3_aa: CSARAQGGGLGNQPQHF

j_call: TRBJ2-2
v_call: TRBV7-2
clone_size: .
d_call: .
cdr3_nt: TGTGCCAGCAGCTTGTACACCGGGGAGCTGTTTTTT
cdr3_aa: CASSLYTGELFF

j_call: TRBJ2-5
v_call: TRBV2
clone_size: .
d_call: .
cdr3_nt: TGTGCCAGCAGTGAACGGGAGACCCAGTACTTC
cdr3_aa: CASSERETQYF

j_call: TRBJ2-5
v_call: TRBV19
clone_size: .
d_call: TRBD2
cdr3_nt: TGTGCCAGTAGCTTGACTAGCGGGCGGGAGACCCAGTACTTC
cdr3_aa: CASSLTSGRETQYF

j_call: TRBJ2-3
v_call: TRBV20-1
clone_size: .
d_call: TRBD2
cdr3_nt: TGCAGTGCTGGGGGGACTATCACAGATACGCAGTATTTT
cdr3_aa: CSAGGTITDTQYF

j_call: TRBJ2-5
v_call: TRBV20-1
clone_size: .
d_call: TRBD1
cdr3_nt: TGCAGTGCTAGAAAGGCAGGGGGTGGAGAGACCCAGTACTTC
cdr3_aa: CSARKAGGGETQYF

j_call: TRBJ2-7
v_call: TRBV4-1
clone_size: .
d_call: .
cdr3_nt: TGCGCCAGCAGCCGCCGGACAAGACACGAGCAGTACTTC
cdr3_aa: CASSRRTRHEQYF

j_call: TRBJ2-2
v_call: TRBV7-2
clone_size: .
d_call: .
cdr3_nt: TGTGCCAGCGGGGTGATTAACACCGGGGAGCTGTTTTTT
cdr3_aa: CASGVINTGELFF

j_call: TRBJ2-5
v_call: TRBV7-2
clone_size: .
d_call: .
cdr3_nt: TGTGCCAGCAGCTTCCCGCCTTCAGAGACCCAGTACTTC
cdr3_aa: CASSFPPSETQYF

j_call: TRBJ2-7
v_call: TRBV12-3/TRBV12-4
clone_size: .
d_call: .
cdr3_nt: TGTGCCAGCAGTTTAGTACCCCCCTACGAGCAGTACTTC
cdr3_aa: CASSLVPPYEQYF